Reported below is one TCR beta chain. Libraries were prepared by immunoSEQ multiplex PCR; TCRdb keeps only in-frame clonotypes and omits some of them. Among about 68,000 clones listed, approximately 85% were seen once. Time point described: after neoadjuvant nivolumab, at surgical resection. The CDR3 runs 15 residues. The V gene end was trimmed by 0 bases and the J gene end by 6 bases; junction bases not matched to a gene: 5. Germline CDR1 is SGHAT and CDR2 is FQNNGV. The data belong to a study of neoadjuvant anti-PD-1 for oral cavity cancer. For the study at large: Patients without progression received a fourth nivolumab dose around day 43, then surgical resection on days 50-56.

The source is a person aged 35-79 years with oral cavity squamous cell carcinoma. Sequencing was performed on PBMCs, taken after nivolumab (anti-PD-1) treatment. V and J are TRBV11-2 and TRBJ2-1; 7 nucleotides match TRBD2. The CDR3 DNA sequence: TGTGCCAGCAGCTTAGAGGCGGGAGAGGGCAATGAGCAGTTCTTC. Encoded protein: CASSLEAGEGNEQFF.